This is a list of T cell receptor beta chains from one sample in a study of neurological immune-mediated disorders. From the 5' RACE reads, TCRdb called clonotypes with MiXCR, one entry per CDR3 protein. The sample yields 35,000 to 40,000 distinct CDR3 sequences, approximately 10% seen once. Sequenced: CD4+ T cells from blood. Receptors originate from a woman in her thirties with HTLV-1-associated myelopathy (HAM/TSP). The CDR3 runs from the conserved cysteine through the conserved F or W. Each record gives: clone size, V gene, J gene, D gene, CDR3 protein, CDR3 DNA. The D gene is left open where the match is weak. Clone size is not always given. Where it is, it says once, few, many or a class for expanded clones.

many	TRBV20-1	TRBJ1-5	NA	CSARDFGRKNQPQHF	TGCAGTGCTAGAGATTTTGGGAGAAAGAATCAGCCCCAGCATTTT
many	TRBV29-1	TRBJ1-1	TRBD1	CSVEARGSLMNTEAFF	TGCAGCGTTGAAGCCAGGGGGTCCCTCATGAACACTGAAGCTTTCTTT
many	TRBV2	TRBJ1-6	TRBD1	CASNRSGTGGSPLHF	TGTGCCAGCAACCGCTCCGGGACAGGAGGTTCACCCCTCCACTTT
many	TRBV20-1	TRBJ1-5	NA	CSARSGGNQPQHF	TGCAGTGCTAGGTCGGGGGGTAATCAGCCCCAGCATTTT
many	TRBV20-1	TRBJ1-2	NA	CSAREDIGYGYTF	TGCAGTGCTAGAGAGGACATAGGCTATGGCTACACCTTC
many	TRBV6-1	TRBJ1-1	NA	CASSEARSGFKAFF	TGTGCCAGCAGTGAAGCTAGGTCGGGGTTCAAAGCTTTCTTT
many	TRBV14	TRBJ2-3	NA	CASSQEADTQYF	TGTGCCAGCAGCCAAGAGGCGGATACGCAGTATTTT
once	TRBV24-1	TRBJ2-3	TRBD2	CATSEAGTSGAKWSRGDQDTRYF	TGTGCCACCAGTGAAGCCGGGACTAGCGGCGCAAAATGGTCGCGTGGGGATCAAGATACGCGGTATTTT
many	TRBV5-5	TRBJ1-6	TRBD1	CASSLSRALQGGNSPLHF	TGTGCCAGCAGCTTGTCTCGAGCGCTCCAGGGGGGGAATTCACCCCTCCACTTT
NA	TRBV20-1	TRBJ1-5	NA	CSAGGGKVQPQHF	TGCAGTGCTGGGGGGGGGAAGGTTCAGCCCCAGCATTTT
medium-sized	TRBV28	TRBJ2-7	NA	CASSSSSGGGLGEQYF	TGTGCCAGCAGTTCCTCTTCCGGAGGTGGGTTAGGAGAGCAGTACTTC
many	TRBV6-5	TRBJ2-7	TRBD1	CASSYSPGQNTYEQYF	TGTGCCAGCAGTTACTCCCCGGGACAGAATACCTACGAGCAGTACTTC
many	TRBV30	TRBJ1-2	NA	CAWSTGGPYGYTF	TGTGCCTGGAGTACCGGGGGGCCCTATGGCTACACCTTC